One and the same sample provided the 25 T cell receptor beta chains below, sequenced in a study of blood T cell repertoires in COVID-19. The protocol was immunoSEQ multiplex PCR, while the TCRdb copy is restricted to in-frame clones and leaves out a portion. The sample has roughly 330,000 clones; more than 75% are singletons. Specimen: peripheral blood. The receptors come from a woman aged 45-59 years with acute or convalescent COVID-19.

The CDR3 spells CASSVWTGSGELFF. CDR3 bases: TGTGCCAGCAGCGTGTGGACTGGTTCCGGGGAGCTGTTTTTT. The chain has TRBV9 and TRBJ2-2; tentatively, D is TRBD2 (5 bases). V was shortened by 2 bases and J by 6 bases, with 11 bases between the two germline ends. Germline CDR1 is SGDLS and CDR2 is YYNGEE. The CDR3 consists of 14 residues.

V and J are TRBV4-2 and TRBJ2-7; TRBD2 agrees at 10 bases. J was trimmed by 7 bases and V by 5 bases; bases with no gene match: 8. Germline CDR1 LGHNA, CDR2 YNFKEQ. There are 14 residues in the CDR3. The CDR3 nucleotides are TGTGCCAGCAGCTTAGAGAGGACTAGCGGAGAGCAGTACTTC. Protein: CASSLERTSGEQYF.

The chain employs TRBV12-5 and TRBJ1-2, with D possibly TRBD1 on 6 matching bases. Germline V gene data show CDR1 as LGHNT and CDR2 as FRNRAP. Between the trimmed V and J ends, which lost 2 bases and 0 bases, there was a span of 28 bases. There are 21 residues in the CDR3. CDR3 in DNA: TGTGCTAGTGGTTTGAGAGTTTCTAATCCTACAGGGCCCAGCTCTAACTATGGCTACACCTTC. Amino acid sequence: CASGLRVSNPTGPSSNYGYTF.

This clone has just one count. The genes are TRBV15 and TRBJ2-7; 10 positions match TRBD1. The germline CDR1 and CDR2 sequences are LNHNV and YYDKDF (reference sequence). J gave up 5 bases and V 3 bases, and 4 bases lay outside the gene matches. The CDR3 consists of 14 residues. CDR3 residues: CATSRDRGTHEQYF. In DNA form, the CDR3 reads TGTGCCACCAGCAGGGACAGGGGGACCCACGAGCAGTACTTC.

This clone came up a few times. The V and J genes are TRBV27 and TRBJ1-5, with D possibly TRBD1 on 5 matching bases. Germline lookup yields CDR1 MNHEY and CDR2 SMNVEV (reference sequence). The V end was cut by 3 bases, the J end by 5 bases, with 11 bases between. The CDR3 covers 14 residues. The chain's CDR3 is CASSFDGGDQPQHF. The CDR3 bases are TGTGCCAGCAGTTTTGACGGGGGAGATCAGCCCCAGCATTTT.

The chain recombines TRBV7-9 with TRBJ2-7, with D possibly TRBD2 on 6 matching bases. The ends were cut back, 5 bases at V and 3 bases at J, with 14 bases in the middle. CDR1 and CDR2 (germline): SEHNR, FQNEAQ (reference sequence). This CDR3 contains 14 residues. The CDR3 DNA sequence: TGTGCCAGCAGCACCCGGCCGGAGGGCTACGAGCAGTACTTC. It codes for CASSTRPEGYEQYF.

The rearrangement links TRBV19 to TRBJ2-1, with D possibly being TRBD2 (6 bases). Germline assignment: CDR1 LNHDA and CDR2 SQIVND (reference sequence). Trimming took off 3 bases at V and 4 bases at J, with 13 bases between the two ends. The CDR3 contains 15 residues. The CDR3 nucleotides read TGTGCCAGTAGTATCGGGACTTCGTCTTACAATGAGCAGTTCTTC. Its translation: CASSIGTSSYNEQFF.

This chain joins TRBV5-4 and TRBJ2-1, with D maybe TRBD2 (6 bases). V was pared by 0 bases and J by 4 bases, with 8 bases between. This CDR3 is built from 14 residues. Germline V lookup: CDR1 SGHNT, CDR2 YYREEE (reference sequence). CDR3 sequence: CASSLVAEYNEQFF. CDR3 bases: TGTGCCAGCAGCTTGGTAGCGGAGTACAATGAGCAGTTCTTC. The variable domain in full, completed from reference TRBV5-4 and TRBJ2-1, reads ETGVTQSPTHLIKTRGQQVTLRCSSQSGHNTVSWYQQALGQGPQFIFQYYREEENGRGNFPPRFSGLQFPNYSSELNVNALELDDSALYLCASSLVAEYNEQFFGPGTRLTVL.

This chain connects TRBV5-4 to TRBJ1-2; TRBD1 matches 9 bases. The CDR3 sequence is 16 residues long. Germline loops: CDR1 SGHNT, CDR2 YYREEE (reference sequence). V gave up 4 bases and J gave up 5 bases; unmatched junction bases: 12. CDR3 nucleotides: TGTGCCAGCAGCCCCGTCGGGACAGGGCGGTTGTATGGCTACACCTTC. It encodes CASSPVGTGRLYGYTF.

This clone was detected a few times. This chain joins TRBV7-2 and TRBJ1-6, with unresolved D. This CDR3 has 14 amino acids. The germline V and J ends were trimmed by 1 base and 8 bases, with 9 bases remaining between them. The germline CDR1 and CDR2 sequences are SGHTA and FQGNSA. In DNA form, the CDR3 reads TGTGCCAGCAGCTTAGTGGTAGGAGATTCACCCCTCCACTTT. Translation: CASSLVVGDSPLHF. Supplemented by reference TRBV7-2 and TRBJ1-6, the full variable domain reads GAGVSQSPSNKVTEKGKDVELRCDPISGHTALYWYRQSLGQGLEFLIYFQGNSAPDKSGLPSDRFSAERTGGSVSTLTIQRTQQEDSAVYLCASSLVVGDSPLHFGNGTRLTVT.

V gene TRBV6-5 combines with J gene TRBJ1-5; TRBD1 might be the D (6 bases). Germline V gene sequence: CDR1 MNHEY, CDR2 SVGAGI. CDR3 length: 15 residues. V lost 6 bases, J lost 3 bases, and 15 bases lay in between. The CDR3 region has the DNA TGTGCCAGCAGCGCAGGGGTCCAACACAATCAGCCCCAGCATTTT. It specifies CASSAGVQHNQPQHF.

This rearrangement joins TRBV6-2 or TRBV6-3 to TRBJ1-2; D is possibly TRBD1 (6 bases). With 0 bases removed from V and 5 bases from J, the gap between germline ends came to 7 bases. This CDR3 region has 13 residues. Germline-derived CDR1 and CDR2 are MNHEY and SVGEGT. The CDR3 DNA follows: TGTGCCAGCAGTTACTCGGACAGATATGGCTACACCTTC. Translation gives CASSYSDRYGYTF.

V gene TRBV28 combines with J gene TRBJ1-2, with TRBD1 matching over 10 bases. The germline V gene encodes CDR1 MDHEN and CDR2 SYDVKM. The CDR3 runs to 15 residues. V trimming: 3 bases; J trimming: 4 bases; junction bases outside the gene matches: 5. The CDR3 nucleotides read TGTGCCAGCAGTTTCTCGGGACAGGGGACCTATGGCTACACCTTC. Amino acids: CASSFSGQGTYGYTF.

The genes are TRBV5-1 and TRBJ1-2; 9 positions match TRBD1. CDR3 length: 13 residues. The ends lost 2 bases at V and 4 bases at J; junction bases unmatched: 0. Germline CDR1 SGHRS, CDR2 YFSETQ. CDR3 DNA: TGCGCCAGCAGCTTACAGGGGGCCTATGGCTACACCTTC. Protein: CASSLQGAYGYTF. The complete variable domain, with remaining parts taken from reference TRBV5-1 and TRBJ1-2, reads KAGVTQTPRYLIKTRGQQVTLSCSPISGHRSVSWYQQTPGQGLQFLFEYFSETQRNKGNFPGRFSGRQFSNSRSEMNVSTLELGDSALYLCASSLQGAYGYTFGSGTRLTVV.

CDR3 DNA: TGTGCCAGCAGCGACTGGTCAGGGGCGAGCGATGAGCAGTTCTTC. Amino acid sequence: CASSDWSGASDEQFF. V usage is TRBV6-2 or TRBV6-3 and J usage is TRBJ2-1, with D possibly being TRBD1 (6 bases). V lost 6 bases and J lost 8, with 20 bases in between. From germline, CDR1 is MNHEY and CDR2 SVGEGT. The CDR3 is 15 residues long.

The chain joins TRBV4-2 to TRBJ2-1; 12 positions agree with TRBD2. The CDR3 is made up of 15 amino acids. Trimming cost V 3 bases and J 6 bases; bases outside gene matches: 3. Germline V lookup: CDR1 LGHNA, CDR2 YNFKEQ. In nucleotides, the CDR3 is TGTGCCAGCAGCCAGCGACTAGCGGGAGTCAATGAGCAGTTCTTC. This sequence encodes CASSQRLAGVNEQFF.

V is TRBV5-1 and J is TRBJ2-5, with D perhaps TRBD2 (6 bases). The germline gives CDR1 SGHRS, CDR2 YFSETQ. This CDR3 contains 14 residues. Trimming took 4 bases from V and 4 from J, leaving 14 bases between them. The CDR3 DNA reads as TGCGCCAGCAGCCCGGGGGTAGGGTCAGAGACCCAGTACTTC. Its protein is CASSPGVGSETQYF. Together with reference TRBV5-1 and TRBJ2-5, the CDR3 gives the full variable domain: KAGVTQTPRYLIKTRGQQVTLSCSPISGHRSVSWYQQTPGQGLQFLFEYFSETQRNKGNFPGRFSGRQFSNSRSEMNVSTLELGDSALYLCASSPGVGSETQYFGPGTRLLVL.

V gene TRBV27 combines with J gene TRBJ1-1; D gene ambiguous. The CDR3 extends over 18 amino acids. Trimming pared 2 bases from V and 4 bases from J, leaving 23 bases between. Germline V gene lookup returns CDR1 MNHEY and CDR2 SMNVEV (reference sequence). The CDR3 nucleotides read TGTGCCAGCAGTTTAGATCGTAACCCCCGGATCCGGGGCACTGAAGCTTTCTTT. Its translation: CASSLDRNPRIRGTEAFF.

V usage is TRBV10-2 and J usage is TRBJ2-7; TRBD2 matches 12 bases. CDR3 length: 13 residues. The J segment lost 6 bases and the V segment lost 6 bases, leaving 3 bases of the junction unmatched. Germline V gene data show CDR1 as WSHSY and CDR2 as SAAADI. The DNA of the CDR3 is TGCGCCAGCAGCCTAGCGGGAGGGAGCGAGCAGTACTTC. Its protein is CASSLAGGSEQYF.

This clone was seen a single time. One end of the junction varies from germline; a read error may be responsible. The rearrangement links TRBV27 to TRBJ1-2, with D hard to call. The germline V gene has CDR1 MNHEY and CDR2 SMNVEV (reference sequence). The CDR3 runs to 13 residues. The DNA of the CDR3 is TGTGCCAGCAGTCTAGCCCCTAAGTATGGCTACACCTTC. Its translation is CASSLAPKYGYTF.

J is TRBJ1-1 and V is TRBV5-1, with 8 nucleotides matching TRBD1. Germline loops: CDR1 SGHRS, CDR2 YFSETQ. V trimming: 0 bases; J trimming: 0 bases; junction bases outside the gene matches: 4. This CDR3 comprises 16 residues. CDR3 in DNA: TGCGCCAGCAGCTTGGGGCCAGGGGGCTTGAACACTGAAGCTTTCTTT. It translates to CASSLGPGGLNTEAFF.

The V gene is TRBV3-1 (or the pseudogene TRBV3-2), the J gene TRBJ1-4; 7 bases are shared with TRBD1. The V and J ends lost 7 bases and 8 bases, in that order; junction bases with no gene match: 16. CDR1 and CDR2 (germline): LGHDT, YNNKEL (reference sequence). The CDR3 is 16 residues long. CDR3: CASTNTGANPLEKLFF. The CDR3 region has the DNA TGTGCCAGCACCAACACAGGGGCCAATCCCCTAGAAAAACTGTTTTTT.

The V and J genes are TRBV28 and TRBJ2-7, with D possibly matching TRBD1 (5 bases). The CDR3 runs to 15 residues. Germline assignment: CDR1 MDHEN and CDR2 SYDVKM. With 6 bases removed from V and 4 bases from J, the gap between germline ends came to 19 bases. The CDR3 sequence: CASRLYHDRLYEQYF. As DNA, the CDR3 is TGTGCCAGCAGACTCTACCACGACAGACTTTACGAGCAGTACTTC.

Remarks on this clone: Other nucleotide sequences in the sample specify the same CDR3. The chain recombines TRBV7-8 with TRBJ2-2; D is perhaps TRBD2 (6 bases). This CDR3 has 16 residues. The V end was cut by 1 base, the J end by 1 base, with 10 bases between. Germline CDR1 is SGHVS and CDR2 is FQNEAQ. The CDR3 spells CASSLGRRENTGELFF. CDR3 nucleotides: TGTGCCAGCAGCTTAGGACGGCGGGAGAACACCGGGGAGCTGTTTTTT.

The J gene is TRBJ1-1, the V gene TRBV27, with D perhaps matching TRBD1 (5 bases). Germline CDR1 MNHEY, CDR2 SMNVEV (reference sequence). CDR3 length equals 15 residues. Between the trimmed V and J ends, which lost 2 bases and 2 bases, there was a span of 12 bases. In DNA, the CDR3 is TGTGCCAGCAGTTTAATTCGTCAGGGTAACACTGAAGCTTTCTTT. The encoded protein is CASSLIRQGNTEAFF.